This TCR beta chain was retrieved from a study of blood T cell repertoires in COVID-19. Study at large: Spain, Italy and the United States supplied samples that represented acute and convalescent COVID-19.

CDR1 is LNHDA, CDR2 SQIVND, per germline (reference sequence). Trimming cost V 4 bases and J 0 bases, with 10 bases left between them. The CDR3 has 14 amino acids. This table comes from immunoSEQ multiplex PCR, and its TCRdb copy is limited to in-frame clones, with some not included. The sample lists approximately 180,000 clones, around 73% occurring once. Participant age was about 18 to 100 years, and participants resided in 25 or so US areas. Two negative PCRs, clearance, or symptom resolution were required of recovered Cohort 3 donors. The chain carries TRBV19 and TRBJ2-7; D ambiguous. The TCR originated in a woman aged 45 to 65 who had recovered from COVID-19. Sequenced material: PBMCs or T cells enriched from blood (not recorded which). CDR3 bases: TGTGCCAGTAGTAAGCCCGACACCTCCTACGAGCAGTACTTC. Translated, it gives CASSKPDTSYEQYF.